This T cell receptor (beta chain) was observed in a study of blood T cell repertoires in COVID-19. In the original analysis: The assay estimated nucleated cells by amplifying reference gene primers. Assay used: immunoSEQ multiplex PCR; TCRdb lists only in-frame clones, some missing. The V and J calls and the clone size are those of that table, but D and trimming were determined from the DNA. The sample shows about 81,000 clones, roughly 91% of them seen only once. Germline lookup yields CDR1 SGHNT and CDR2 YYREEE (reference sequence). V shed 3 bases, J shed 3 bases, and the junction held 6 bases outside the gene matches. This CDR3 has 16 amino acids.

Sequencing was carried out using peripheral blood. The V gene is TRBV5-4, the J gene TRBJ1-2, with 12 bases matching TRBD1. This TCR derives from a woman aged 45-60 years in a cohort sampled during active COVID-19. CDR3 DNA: TGTGCCAGCAGCTCGGGACAGGGGGCTGGTGACTATGGCTACACCTTC. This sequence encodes CASSSGQGAGDYGYTF.